The clone carrying this T cell receptor (beta chain) was detected once. Trimming stripped 4 bases from V and 5 bases from J, with 21 bases between. The length of the CDR3 is 16 residues. Germline V CDR1 and CDR2: MNHEY, SVGAGI. Method: immunoSEQ multiplex PCR; TCRdb's copy keeps in-frame clones and lacks some. The profile shows 50,000 to 65,000 clones, around 93% of them singletons. The data belong to a study of T cell changes during pregnancy in multiple sclerosis. The chain is built from TRBV6-5 and TRBJ2-7, with D possibly TRBD2 on 6 matching bases. The sample in question was CD8+ T cells from peripheral blood mononuclear cells, obtained in the second trimester of pregnancy. The clonotype originates from a female donor with multiple sclerosis, enrolled in a pregnancy study. The CDR3 protein is CASSWRWEARTDEQYF. CDR3 nucleotide sequence: TGTGCCAGCAGTTGGAGGTGGGAGGCAAGAACAGACGAGCAGTACTTC.